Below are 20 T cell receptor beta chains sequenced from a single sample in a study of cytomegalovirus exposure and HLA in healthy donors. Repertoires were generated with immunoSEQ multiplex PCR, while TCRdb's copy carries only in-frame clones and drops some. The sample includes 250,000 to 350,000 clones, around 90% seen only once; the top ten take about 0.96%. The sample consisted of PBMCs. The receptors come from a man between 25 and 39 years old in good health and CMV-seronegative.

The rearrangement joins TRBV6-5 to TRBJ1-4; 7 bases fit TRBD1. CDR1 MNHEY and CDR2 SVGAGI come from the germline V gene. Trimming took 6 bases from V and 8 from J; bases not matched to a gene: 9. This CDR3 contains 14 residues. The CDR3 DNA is TGTGCCAGCAGACCCGACAGGGCGCGGGAAAAACTGTTTTTT. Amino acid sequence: CASRPDRAREKLFF.

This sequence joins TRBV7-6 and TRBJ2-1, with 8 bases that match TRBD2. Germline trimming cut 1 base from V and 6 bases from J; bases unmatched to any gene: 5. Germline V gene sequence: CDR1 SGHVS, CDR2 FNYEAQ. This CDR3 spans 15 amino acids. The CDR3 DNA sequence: TGTGCCAGCAGCTTAGACGGGGGGGCCCTCAATGAGCAGTTCTTC. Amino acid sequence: CASSLDGGALNEQFF.

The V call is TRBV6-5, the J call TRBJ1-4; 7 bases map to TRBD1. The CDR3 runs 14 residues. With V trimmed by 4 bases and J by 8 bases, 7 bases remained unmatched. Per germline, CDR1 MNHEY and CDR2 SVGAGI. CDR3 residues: CASSSSGGREKLFF. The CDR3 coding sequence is TGTGCCAGCAGTTCCTCAGGGGGTAGAGAAAAACTGTTTTTT.

The CDR3 region is CASSFSADHEAFF. The CDR3 DNA reads as TGTGCCAGCAGCTTCTCCGCGGATCATGAAGCTTTCTTT. The chain links TRBV7-9 to TRBJ1-1, with D unresolved. The V and J ends lost 3 bases and 7 bases respectively, with 12 bases between them. CDR1 is SEHNR and CDR2 is FQNEAQ in the germline V gene (reference sequence). The CDR3 covers 13 residues.

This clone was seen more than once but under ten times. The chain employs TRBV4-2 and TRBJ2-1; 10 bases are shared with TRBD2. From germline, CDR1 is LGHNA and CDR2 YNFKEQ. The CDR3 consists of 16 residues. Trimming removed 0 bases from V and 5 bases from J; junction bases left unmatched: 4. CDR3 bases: TGTGCCAGCAGCCAAGACGAGACTAGCGGGCACAATGAGCAGTTCTTC. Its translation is CASSQDETSGHNEQFF.

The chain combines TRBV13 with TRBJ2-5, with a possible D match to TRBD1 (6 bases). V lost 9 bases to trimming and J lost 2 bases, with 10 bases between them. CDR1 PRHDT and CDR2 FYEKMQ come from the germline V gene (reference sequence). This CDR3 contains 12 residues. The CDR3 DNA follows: TGTGCCAGTGCTGACAGGCAAGAGACCCAGTACTTC. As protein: CASADRQETQYF.

CDR3 DNA: TGTGCCATCGCCGACCCAGGTTACACCATATATTTT. Its protein product is CAIADPGYTIYF. This chain uses TRBV10-3 with TRBJ1-3; D gene unclear. Germline-derived CDR1 and CDR2 are ENHRY and SYGVKD. CDR3 length: 12 residues. Trimming removed 8 bases at V and 8 bases at J, with 13 bases between.

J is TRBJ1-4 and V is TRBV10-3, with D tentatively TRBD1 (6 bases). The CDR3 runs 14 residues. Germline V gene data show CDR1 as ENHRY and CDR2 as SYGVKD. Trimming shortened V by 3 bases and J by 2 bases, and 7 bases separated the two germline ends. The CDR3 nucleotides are TGTGCCATCAGTGAAGGGGGTACTAATGAAAAACTGTTTTTT. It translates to CAISEGGTNEKLFF.

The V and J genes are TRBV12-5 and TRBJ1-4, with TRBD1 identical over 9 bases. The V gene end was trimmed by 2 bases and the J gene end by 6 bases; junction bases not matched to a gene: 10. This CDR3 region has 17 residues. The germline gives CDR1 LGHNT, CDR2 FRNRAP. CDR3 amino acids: CASGLFPPGQGYEKLFF. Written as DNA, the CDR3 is TGTGCTAGTGGTTTGTTCCCTCCGGGACAGGGTTATGAAAAACTGTTTTTT.

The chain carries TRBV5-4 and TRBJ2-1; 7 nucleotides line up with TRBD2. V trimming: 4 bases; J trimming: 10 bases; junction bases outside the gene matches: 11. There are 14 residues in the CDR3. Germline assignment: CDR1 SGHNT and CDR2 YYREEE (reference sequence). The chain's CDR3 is CASSTPGLWGEQFF. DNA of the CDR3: TGTGCCAGCAGCACCCCGGGACTATGGGGGGAGCAGTTCTTC.

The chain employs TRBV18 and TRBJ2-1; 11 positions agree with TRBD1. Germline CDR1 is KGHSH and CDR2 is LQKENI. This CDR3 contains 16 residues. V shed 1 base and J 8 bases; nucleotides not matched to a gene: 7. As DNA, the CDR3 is TGTGCCAGCTCACCACGAGCGGACAGGGGGCAGTATGAGCAGTTCTTC. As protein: CASSPRADRGQYEQFF.

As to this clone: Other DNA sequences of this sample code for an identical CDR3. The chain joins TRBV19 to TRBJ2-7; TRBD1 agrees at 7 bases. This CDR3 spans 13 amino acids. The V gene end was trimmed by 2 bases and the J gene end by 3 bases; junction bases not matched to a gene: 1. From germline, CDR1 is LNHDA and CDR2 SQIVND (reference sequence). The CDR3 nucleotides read TGTGCCAGTAGTATAACAGGGGTCTACGAGCAGTACTTC. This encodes CASSITGVYEQYF.

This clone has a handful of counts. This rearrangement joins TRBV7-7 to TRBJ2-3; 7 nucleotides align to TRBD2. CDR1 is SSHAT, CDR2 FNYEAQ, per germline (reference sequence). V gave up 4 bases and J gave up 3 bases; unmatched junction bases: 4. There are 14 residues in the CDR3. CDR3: CASSSRAGTDTQYF. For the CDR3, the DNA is TGTGCCAGCAGCTCCAGAGCGGGGACAGATACGCAGTATTTT.

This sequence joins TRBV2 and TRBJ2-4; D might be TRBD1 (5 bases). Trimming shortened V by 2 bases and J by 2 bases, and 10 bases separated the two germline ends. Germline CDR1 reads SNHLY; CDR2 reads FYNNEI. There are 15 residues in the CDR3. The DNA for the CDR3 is TGTGCCAGCAGTGAATGGGGCAACCCCAAAAACATTCAGTACTTC. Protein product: CASSEWGNPKNIQYF.

The chain's CDR3 is CASSLGGSLDQPQHF. The CDR3 DNA sequence: TGTGCCAGCAGCTTGGGCGGGAGCTTAGATCAGCCCCAGCATTTT. The chain joins TRBV5-5 to TRBJ1-5; D uncertain. The V and J ends lost 0 bases and 5 bases respectively, with 12 bases between them. The CDR3 loop spans 15 amino acids. The germline gives CDR1 SGHKS, CDR2 YYEKEE (reference sequence).

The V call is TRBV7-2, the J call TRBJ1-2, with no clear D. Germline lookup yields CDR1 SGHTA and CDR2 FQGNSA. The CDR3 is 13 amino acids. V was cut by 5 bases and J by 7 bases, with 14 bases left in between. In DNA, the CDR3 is TGTGCCAGCAGCCCTCGGGGATCGGGTGGCTACACCTTC. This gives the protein CASSPRGSGGYTF.

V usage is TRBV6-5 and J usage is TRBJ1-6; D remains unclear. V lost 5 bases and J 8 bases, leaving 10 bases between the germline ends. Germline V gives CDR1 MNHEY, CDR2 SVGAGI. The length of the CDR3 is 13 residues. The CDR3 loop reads CASSEWAYSPLHF. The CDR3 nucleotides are TGTGCCAGCAGTGAATGGGCCTATTCACCCCTCCACTTT.

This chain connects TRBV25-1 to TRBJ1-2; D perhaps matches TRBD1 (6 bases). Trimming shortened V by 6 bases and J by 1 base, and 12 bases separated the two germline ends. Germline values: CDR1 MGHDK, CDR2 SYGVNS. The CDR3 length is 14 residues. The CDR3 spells CASSPQGSNYGYTF. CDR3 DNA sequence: TGTGCCAGCAGCCCTCAGGGGAGTAACTATGGCTACACCTTC.

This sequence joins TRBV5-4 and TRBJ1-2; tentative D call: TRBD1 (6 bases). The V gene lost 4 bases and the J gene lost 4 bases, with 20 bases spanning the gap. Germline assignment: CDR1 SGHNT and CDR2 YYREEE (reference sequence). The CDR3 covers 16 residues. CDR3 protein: CASSRRDKGFSYGYTF. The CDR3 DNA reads TGTGCCAGCAGCCGTAGGGACAAGGGGTTTAGCTATGGCTACACCTTC.

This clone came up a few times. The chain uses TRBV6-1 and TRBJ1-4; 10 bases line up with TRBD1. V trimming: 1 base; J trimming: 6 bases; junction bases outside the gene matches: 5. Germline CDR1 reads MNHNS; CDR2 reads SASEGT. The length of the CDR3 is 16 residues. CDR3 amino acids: CASSEELGTGDEKLFF. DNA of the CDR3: TGTGCCAGCAGTGAAGAATTGGGGACAGGGGATGAAAAACTGTTTTTT.